This record looks at one TCR beta chain sequence and its context. The antigen is not known. The sample belongs to a study of PD-1 blockade in classical Hodgkin lymphoma. Whole-study context: Patients were dosed intravenously with nivolumab at 3 mg/kg every 2 weeks. Study-wide points: The diversity seen at baseline in complete responders resembled that of newly diagnosed patients.

Sequencing used immunoSEQ multiplex PCR; TCRdb keeps in-frame clones, though not all of them. Here the sample spans 45,000 to 50,000 clones, around three quarters being singletons. CDR1 and CDR2 from the germline V gene are MNHEY and SMNVEV (reference sequence). V dropped 7 bases and J dropped 4 bases, with 13 bases sitting between them. The CDR3 runs 13 residues. After autologous stem cell transplantation all patients relapsed, and prior brentuximab vedotin exposure differed between cohorts. The starting material was peripheral blood mononuclear cells (PBMCs), obtained before the second cycle of nivolumab. V and J are TRBV27 and TRBJ1-2; D unresolved. This clonotype originated in a human donor with classical Hodgkin lymphoma. CDR3 residues: CASKIGRTYGYTF. The CDR3 DNA sequence: TGTGCCAGCAAGATAGGACGGACCTATGGCTACACCTTC.